The 8 T cell receptor beta chains in this list originate from one sample, sequenced in a study of cytomegalovirus exposure and HLA in healthy donors. PCR primers comprised 60 Vbeta and 13 Jbeta primers. Sequenced by immunoSEQ multiplex PCR; TCRdb stores in-frame clones only, minus some. Of about 180,000 clones in the sample, 65% to 85% were seen once. The sequencing input was PBMCs. Receptors were obtained from a girl between 10 and 17 years old in good health and CMV-seropositive.

The rearrangement joins TRBV2 to TRBJ2-7; tentatively, D is TRBD1 (5 bases). Germline-derived CDR1 and CDR2 are SNHLY and FYNNEI. This CDR3 is built from 13 residues. V lost 4 bases and J 5 bases, leaving 12 bases between the germline ends. CDR3 bases: TGTGCCAGCAGTGCAGGGTTTCGGCACGAGCAGTACTTC. Translated, it gives CASSAGFRHEQYF.

CDR3 residues: CASSELGARSEQYF. The DNA of the CDR3 is TGCGCCAGCAGTGAGTTGGGGGCTAGGAGCGAGCAGTACTTC. The rearrangement uses TRBV10-2 and TRBJ2-7, with D possibly matching TRBD1 (6 bases). CDR3 length equals 14 residues. Looked up from germline, CDR1 is WSHSY and CDR2 is SAAADI. The V gene lost 1 base and the J gene lost 6 bases, with 13 bases spanning the gap.

V is TRBV7-2 and J is TRBJ2-2; 11 nucleotides line up with TRBD2. Germline V gives CDR1 SGHTA, CDR2 FQGNSA. With V trimmed by 5 bases and J by 4 bases, 6 bases remained unmatched. The CDR3 length is 16 residues. CDR3 in DNA: TGTGCCAGCAGCACCCGGACTAGCGGGTTCACCGGGGAGCTGTTTTTT. As protein: CASSTRTSGFTGELFF.

V is TRBV11-2 and J is TRBJ1-2; 8 bases align to TRBD1. With V trimmed by 5 bases and J by 8 bases, 7 bases remained unmatched. The germline gives CDR1 SGHAT, CDR2 FQNNGV. CDR3 length: 13 amino acids. CDR3 sequence reads: CASSVQGAGGYTF. CDR3 coding DNA: TGTGCCAGCAGCGTCCAGGGGGCGGGGGGCTACACCTTC.

The rearrangement uses TRBV29-1 and TRBJ2-7; TRBD2 matches 7 bases. The V and J ends lost 6 bases and 4 bases, in that order; junction bases with no gene match: 9. Germline V gene lookup returns CDR1 SQVTM and CDR2 ANQGSEA. The CDR3 is 13 residues long. In nucleotides, the CDR3 is TGCAGCGTCGCGGGCGGGAGTGGGTACGAGCAGTACTTC. As protein: CSVAGGSGYEQYF.

The rearrangement links TRBV6-1 to TRBJ2-7, with a possible D match to TRBD1 (5 bases). Germline V lookup: CDR1 MNHNS, CDR2 SASEGT. V gave up 10 bases and J gave up 3 bases, with 13 bases separating them. This CDR3 has 12 residues. CDR3: CAISETGYEQYF. The CDR3 DNA follows: TGTGCCATCTCCGAAACAGGCTACGAGCAGTACTTC.

The chain carries TRBV27 and TRBJ1-1; TRBD1 might be the D (6 bases). Germline loops: CDR1 MNHEY, CDR2 SMNVEV (reference sequence). The CDR3 runs to 15 residues. V was trimmed by 7 bases and J by 5 bases, leaving 20 bases between them. DNA for the CDR3: TGTGCCAGCAAAGGACTCACAGGGACGATGACTGAAGCTTTCTTT. Translated, it gives CASKGLTGTMTEAFF.

The chain has TRBV11-2 and TRBJ1-3; D remains unclear. This CDR3 is built from 16 residues. The germline gives CDR1 SGHAT, CDR2 FQNNGV. The ends were cut back, 5 bases at V and 0 bases at J, with 14 bases in the middle. CDR3 nucleotide sequence: TGTGCCAGCAGCGCTACCGAGCGAAGCTCTGGAAACACCATATATTTT. Translating it yields CASSATERSSGNTIYF.